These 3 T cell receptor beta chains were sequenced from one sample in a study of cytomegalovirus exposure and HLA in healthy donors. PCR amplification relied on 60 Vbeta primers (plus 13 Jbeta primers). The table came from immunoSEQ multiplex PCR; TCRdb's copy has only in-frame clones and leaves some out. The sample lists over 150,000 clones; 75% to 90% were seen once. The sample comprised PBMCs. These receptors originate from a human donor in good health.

For the CDR3, the DNA is TGTGCCAGCAGCTTAGATTGGGCGGGAGGGGAAGCTTTCTTT. It encodes CASSLDWAGGEAFF. The chain is built from TRBV7-2 and TRBJ1-1; D is ambiguous. Trimming removed 1 base from V and 8 bases from J, with 14 bases in between. The length of the CDR3 is 14 residues. Germline lookup yields CDR1 SGHTA and CDR2 FQGNSA.

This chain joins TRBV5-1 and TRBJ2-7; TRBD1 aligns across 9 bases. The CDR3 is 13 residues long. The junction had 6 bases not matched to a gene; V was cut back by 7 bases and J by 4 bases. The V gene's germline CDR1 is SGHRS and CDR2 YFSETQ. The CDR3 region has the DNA TGCGCCAGCGGACTGGGACAGGGATACGAGCAGTACTTC. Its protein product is CASGLGQGYEQYF. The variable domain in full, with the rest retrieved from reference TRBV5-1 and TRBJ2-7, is KAGVTQTPRYLIKTRGQQVTLSCSPISGHRSVSWYQQTPGQGLQFLFEYFSETQRNKGNFPGRFSGRQFSNSRSEMNVSTLELGDSALYLCASGLGQGYEQYFGPGTRLTVT.

CDR3 sequence: CASSQDMRDTEAFF. CDR3 DNA: TGTGCCAGCAGCCAAGATATGCGGGACACTGAAGCTTTCTTT. The chain links TRBV4-2 to TRBJ1-1; D uncertain. Germline lookup yields CDR1 LGHNA and CDR2 YNFKEQ. V was clipped by 0 bases and J by 3 bases, with 8 bases between them. The CDR3 is 14 amino acids.